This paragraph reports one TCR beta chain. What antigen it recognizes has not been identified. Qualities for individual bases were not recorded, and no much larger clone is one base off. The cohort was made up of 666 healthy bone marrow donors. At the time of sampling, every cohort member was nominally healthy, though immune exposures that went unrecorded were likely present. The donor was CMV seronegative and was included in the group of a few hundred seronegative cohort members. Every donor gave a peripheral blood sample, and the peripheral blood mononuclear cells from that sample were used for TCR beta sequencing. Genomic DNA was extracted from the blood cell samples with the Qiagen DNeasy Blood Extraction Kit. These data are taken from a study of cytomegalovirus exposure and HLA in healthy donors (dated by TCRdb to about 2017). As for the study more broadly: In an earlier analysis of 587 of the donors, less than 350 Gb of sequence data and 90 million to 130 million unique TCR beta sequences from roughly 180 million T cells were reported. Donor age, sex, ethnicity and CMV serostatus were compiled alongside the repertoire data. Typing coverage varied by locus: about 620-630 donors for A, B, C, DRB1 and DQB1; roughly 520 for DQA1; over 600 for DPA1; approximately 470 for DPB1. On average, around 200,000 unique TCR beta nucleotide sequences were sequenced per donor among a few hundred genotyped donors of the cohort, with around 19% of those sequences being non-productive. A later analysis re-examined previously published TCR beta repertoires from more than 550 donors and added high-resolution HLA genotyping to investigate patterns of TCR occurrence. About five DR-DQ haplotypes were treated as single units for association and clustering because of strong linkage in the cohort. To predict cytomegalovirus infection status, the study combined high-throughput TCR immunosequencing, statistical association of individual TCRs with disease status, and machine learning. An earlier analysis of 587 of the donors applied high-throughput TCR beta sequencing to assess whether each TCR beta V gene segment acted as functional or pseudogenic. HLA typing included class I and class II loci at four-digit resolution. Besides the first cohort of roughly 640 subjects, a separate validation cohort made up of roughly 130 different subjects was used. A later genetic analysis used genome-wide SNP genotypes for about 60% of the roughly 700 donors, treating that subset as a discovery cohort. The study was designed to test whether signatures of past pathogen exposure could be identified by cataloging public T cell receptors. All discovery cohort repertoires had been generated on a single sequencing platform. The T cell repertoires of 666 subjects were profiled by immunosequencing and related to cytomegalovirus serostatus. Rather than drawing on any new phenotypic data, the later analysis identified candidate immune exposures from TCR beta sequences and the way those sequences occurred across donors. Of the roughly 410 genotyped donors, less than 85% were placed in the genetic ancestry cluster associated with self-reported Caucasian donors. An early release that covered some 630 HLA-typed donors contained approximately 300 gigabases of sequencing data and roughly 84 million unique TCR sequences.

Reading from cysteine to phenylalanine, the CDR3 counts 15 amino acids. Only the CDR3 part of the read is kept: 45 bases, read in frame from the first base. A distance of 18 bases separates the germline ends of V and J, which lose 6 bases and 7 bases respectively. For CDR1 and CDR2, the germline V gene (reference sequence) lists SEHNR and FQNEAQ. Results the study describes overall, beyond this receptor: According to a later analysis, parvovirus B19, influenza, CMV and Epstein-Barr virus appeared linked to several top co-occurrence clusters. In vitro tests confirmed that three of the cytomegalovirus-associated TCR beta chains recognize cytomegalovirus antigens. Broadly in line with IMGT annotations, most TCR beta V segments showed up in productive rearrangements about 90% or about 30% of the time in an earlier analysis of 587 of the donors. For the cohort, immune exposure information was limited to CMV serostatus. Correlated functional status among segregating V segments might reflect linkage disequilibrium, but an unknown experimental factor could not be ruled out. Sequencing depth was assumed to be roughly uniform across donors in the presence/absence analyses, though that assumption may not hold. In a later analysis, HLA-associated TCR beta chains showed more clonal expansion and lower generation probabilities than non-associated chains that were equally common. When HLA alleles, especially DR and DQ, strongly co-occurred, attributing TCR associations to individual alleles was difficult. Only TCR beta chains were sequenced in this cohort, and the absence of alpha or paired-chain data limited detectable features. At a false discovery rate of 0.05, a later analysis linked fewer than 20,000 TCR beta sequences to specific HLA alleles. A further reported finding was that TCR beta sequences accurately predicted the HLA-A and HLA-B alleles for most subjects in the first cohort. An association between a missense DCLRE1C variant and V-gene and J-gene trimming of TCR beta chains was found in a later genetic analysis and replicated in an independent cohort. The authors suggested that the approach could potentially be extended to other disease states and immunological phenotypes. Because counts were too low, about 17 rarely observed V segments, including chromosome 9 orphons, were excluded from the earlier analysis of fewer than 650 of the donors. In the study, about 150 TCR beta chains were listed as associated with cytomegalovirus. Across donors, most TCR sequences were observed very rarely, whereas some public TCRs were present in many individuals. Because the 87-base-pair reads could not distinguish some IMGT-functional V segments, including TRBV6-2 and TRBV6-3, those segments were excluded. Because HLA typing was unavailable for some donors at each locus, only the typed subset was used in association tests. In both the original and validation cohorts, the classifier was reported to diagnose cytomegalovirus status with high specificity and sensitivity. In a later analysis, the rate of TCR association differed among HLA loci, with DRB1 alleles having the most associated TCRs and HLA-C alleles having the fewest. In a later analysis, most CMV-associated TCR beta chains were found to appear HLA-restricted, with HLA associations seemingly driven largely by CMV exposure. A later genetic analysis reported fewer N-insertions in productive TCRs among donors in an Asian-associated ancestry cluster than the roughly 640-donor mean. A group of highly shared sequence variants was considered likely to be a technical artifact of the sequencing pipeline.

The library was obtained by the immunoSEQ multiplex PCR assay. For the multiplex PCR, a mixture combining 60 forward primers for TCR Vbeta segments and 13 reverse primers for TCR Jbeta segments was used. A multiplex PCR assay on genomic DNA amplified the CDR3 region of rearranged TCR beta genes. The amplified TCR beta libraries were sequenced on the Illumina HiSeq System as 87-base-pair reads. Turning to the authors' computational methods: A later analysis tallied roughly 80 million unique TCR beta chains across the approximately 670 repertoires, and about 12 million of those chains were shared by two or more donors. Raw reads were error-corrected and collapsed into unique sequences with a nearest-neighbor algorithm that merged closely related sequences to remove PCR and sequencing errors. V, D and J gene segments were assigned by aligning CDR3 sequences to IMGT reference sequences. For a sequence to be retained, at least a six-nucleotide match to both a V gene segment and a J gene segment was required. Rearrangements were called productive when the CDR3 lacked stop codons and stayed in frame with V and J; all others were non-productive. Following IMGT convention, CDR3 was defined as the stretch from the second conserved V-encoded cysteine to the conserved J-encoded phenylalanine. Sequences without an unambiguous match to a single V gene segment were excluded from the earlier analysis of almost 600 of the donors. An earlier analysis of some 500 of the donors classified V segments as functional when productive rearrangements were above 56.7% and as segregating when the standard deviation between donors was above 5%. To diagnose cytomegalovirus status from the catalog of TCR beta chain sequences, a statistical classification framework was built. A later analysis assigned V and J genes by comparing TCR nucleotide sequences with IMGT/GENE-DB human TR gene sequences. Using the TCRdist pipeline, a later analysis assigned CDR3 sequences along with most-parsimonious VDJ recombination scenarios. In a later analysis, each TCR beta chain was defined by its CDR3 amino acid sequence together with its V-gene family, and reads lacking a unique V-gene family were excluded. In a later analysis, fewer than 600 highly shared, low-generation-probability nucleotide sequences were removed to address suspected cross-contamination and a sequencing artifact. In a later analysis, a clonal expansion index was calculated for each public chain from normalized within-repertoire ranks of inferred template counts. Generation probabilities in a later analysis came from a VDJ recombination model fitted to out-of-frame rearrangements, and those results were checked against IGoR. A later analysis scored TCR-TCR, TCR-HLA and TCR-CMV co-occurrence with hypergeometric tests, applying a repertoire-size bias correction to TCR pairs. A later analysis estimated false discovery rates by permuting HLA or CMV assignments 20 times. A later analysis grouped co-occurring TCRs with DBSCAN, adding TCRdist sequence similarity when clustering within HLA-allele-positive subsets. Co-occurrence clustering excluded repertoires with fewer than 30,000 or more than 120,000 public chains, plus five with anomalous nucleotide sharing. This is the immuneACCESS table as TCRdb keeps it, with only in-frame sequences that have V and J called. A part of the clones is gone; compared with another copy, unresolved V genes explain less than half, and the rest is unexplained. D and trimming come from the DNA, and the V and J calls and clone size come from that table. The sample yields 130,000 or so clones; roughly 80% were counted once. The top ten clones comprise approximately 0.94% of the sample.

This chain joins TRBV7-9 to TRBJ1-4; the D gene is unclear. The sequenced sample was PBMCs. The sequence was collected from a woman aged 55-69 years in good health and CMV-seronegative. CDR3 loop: CASSSPPPRSEKLFF. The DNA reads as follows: TGTGCCAGCAGTTCGCCTCCTCCAAGGAGTGAAAAACTGTTTTTT. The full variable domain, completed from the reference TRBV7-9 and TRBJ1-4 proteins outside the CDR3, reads DTGVSQNPRHKITKRGQNVTFRCDPISEHNRLYWYRQTLGQGPEFLTYFQNEAQLEKSRLLSDRFSAERPKGSFSTLEIQRTEQGDSAMYLCASSSPPPRSEKLFFGSGTQLSVL.